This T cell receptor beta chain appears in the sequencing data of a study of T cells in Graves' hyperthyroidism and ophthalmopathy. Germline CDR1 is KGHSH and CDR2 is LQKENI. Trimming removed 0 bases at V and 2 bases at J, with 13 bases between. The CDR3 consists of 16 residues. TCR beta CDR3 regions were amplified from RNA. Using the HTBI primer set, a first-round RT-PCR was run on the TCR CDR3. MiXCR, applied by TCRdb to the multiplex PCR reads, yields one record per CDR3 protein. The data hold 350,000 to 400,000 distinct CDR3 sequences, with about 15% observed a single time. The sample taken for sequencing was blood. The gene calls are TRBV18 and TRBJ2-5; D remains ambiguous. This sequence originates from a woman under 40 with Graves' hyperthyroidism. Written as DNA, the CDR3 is TGTGCCAGCTCACCACCGTATCCGGACCCTCAAGAGACCCAGTACTTC. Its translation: CASSPPYPDPQETQYF.